A single sample gave rise to the 23 T cell receptor beta chains below, sequenced in a study of regulatory T cells in long-lasting Graves disease. As to time point: newly diagnosed GD, antithyroid drugs for less than 3 months. PBMCs provided the RNA from which the TCR library was made. Investigators prepared the TCR beta libraries by applying iRepertoire HTBI primers and Arm-PCR of CDR3 regions. TCRdb ran MiXCR on the multiplex PCR reads and lists one entry per CDR3 protein. The sample lists about 430,000 distinct CDR3 sequences, over 12% occurring once. The same data also went into a second study, on T cells in Graves' hyperthyroidism and ophthalmopathy.

The sample was peripheral blood mononuclear cells (PBMCs), taken at new diagnosis, from a patient treated with antithyroid drugs. These receptors were collected from a woman between 40 and 50 years old with Graves disease.

This clonotype showed up many times. This chain joins TRBV12-3 or TRBV12-4 and TRBJ1-3, with TRBD1 as a possible D gene (5 bases). Trimming removed 3 bases from V and 2 bases from J, with 11 bases in between. The CDR3 has 15 amino acids. The CDR3 DNA reads TGTGCCAGCAGTTTTGGGGGTGGCGCTGGAAACACCATATATTTT. Residues: CASSFGGGAGNTIYF.

V usage is TRBV4-2 and J usage is TRBJ2-3, with TRBD1 identical over 7 bases. J lost 2 bases, V lost 2 bases, and 4 bases had no gene match. The CDR3 runs 15 residues. CDR1 and CDR2 (germline): LGHNA, YNFKEQ. The CDR3 is CASSQPGTDTDTQYF. CDR3 in DNA: TGTGCCAGCAGCCAACCTGGGACAGACACAGATACGCAGTATTTT.

This clonotype was counted many times. The chain employs TRBV9 and TRBJ2-1; the match to TRBD2 covers 8 bases. Trimming cost V 0 bases and J 0 bases; bases outside gene matches: 2. Germline CDR1 and CDR2: SGDLS and YYNGEE. CDR3 length equals 16 residues. CDR3 residues: CASSVGAGVSYNEQFF. DNA of the CDR3: TGTGCCAGCAGCGTAGGAGCGGGAGTCTCCTACAATGAGCAGTTCTTC.

There are many counts of this clonotype. V is TRBV6-5 and J is TRBJ2-7; 7 bases fit TRBD2. This CDR3 is built from 17 residues. Per germline, CDR1 MNHEY and CDR2 SVGAGI. The V and J ends lost 2 bases and 6 bases, in that order; junction bases with no gene match: 16. The DNA of the CDR3 is TGTGCCAGCAGTTACATAAGAGGGAGCGGGGCAGATCGCGAGCAGTACTTC. Its protein is CASSYIRGSGADREQYF.

This clonotype was detected many times. V usage is TRBV28 and J usage is TRBJ2-1; D is ambiguous. This CDR3 comprises 13 residues. CDR1 and CDR2 from the germline V gene are MDHEN and SYDVKM. Trimming took 2 bases from V and 6 from J, leaving 8 bases between them. CDR3 DNA: TGTGCCAGCAGTTTAGGACGGTTCAATGAGCAGTTCTTC. This codes for CASSLGRFNEQFF.

In this sample, this clonotype turned up many times. The gene calls are TRBV28 and TRBJ2-5; D ambiguous. V lost 5 bases and J lost 4, with 17 bases in between. The CDR3 runs to 15 residues. Per germline, CDR1 MDHEN and CDR2 SYDVKM. CDR3 coding DNA: TGTGCCAGCAGTAGGATTGGGTACCCCGCAGAGACCCAGTACTTC. Protein sequence: CASSRIGYPAETQYF.

This clonotype appeared many times. The chain joins TRBV27 to TRBJ2-7; D assignment may be TRBD1 or TRBD2 (5 bases each). Trimming took off 6 bases at V and 5 bases at J, with 11 bases between the two ends. The CDR3 consists of 12 residues. Germline CDR1 is MNHEY and CDR2 is SMNVEV (reference sequence). The CDR3: CASRNWGNEQYF. The CDR3 DNA sequence: TGTGCCAGCAGGAATTGGGGGAACGAGCAGTACTTC.

This clonotype was detected a few times. J is TRBJ1-3 and V is TRBV29-1, with TRBD1 matching 7 bases. Germline V gene lookup returns CDR1 SQVTM and CDR2 ANQGSEA. The J segment lost 1 base and the V segment lost 3 bases, leaving 3 bases of the junction unmatched. The CDR3 contains 14 residues. The CDR3 DNA reads as TGCAGCGTTGATCAACAGGGGTCTGGAAACACCATATATTTT. Translation: CSVDQQGSGNTIYF.

This clonotype was detected many times. The chain uses TRBV14 and TRBJ1-3; TRBD1 aligns across 7 bases. CDR1 is SGHDN and CDR2 is FVKESK in the germline V gene. CDR3 length: 16 residues. Unmatched junction bases numbered 5, after V lost 3 bases and J lost 0 bases. The CDR3 region is CASSQLQGVSGNTIYF. In nucleotides, the CDR3 is TGTGCCAGCAGCCAGCTCCAGGGGGTCTCTGGAAACACCATATATTTT.

The chain uses TRBV29-1 and TRBJ2-3; a possible D gene is TRBD2 (6 bases). This CDR3 region has 14 residues. Germline V gene data show CDR1 as SQVTM and CDR2 as ANQGSEA. Between the trimmed V and J ends, which lost 6 bases and 3 bases, there was a span of 16 bases. CDR3 DNA sequence: TGCAGCGTATGTGACTCGGAGGGAACAGATACGCAGTATTTT. It yields the protein CSVCDSEGTDTQYF.

The chain uses TRBV2 and TRBJ2-5, with TRBD2 matching 12 bases. V lost 1 base to trimming and J lost 7 bases; unmatched junction nucleotides: 4. CDR1 SNHLY and CDR2 FYNNEI come from the germline V gene. The CDR3 spans 15 residues. The chain's CDR3 is CASSEGTSGMWTQYF. The CDR3 DNA is TGTGCCAGCAGTGAAGGGACTAGCGGGATGTGGACCCAGTACTTC.

V is TRBV19 and J is TRBJ1-5, with a tentative D call TRBD1 (5 bases). This CDR3 has 16 amino acids. Per the germline V gene, CDR1 is LNHDA and CDR2 is SQIVND (reference sequence). Trimming took off 0 bases at V and 4 bases at J, with 13 bases between the two ends. DNA of the CDR3: TGTGCCAGTAGTATAGATCGACAGAGCCCAAATCAGCCCCAGCATTTT. Residues: CASSIDRQSPNQPQHF.

In this sample, this clonotype turned up many times. The rearrangement links TRBV12-3 or TRBV12-4 to TRBJ2-1, with D perhaps matching TRBD1 or TRBD2 (5 bases each). With 4 bases removed from V and 5 bases from J, the gap between germline ends came to 9 bases. The CDR3 length is 13 residues. Here the CDR3 DNA reads TGTGCCAGCAGTTACGGGACGCACAATGAGCAGTTCTTC. Its protein is CASSYGTHNEQFF.

The sample holds one count of this clonotype. At one end, the junction sequence differs from germline, possibly due to a read error. The CDR3 loop is CSARDAARGSSYNGQFF. The CDR3 nucleotides read TGCAGTGCTAGAGACGCGGCTCGGGGAAGCTCCTACAATGGGCAGTTCTTC. The rearrangement joins TRBV20-1 to TRBJ2-1; D possibly corresponds to TRBD2 (5 bases). Germline-derived CDR1 and CDR2 are DFQATT and SNEGSKA (reference sequence). This CDR3 spans 17 amino acids.

This clonotype came up a few times. The chain couples TRBV19 to TRBJ2-4, with 7 nucleotides matching TRBD1. V lost 10 bases to trimming and J lost 4 bases; unmatched junction nucleotides: 10. This CDR3 is built from 14 residues. Germline V gene data show CDR1 as LNHDA and CDR2 as SQIVND (reference sequence). Written as DNA, the CDR3 is TGTGCCACCACCCAGTCAGGGGGAAAAAACATTCAGTACTTC. It codes for CATTQSGGKNIQYF.

J is TRBJ2-6 and V is TRBV6-1; a possible D gene is TRBD1 (6 bases). Between the trimmed V and J ends, which lost 0 bases and 0 bases, there was a span of 18 bases. The CDR3 has 20 amino acids. Germline loops: CDR1 MNHNS, CDR2 SASEGT. The DNA for the CDR3 is TGTGCCAGCAGTGAAGCGTTCCTATCGGGGACAATCTCTGGGGCCAACGTCCTGACTTTC. It yields the protein CASSEAFLSGTISGANVLTF.

The chain carries TRBV30 and TRBJ1-5; possible D gene TRBD1, 6 bases. Trimming left V 3 bases short and J 5 bases short, with 17 bases between. Germline assignment: CDR1 GTSNPN and CDR2 SVGIG (reference sequence). The CDR3 extends over 15 amino acids. CDR3: CAWSTQGRWDQPQHF. Written as DNA, the CDR3 is TGTGCCTGGAGCACACAGGGAAGGTGGGATCAGCCCCAGCATTTT.

This clonotype was picked up many times. This chain joins TRBV2 and TRBJ2-1; 8 positions match TRBD1. J was trimmed by 4 bases and V by 6 bases; bases with no gene match: 17. Germline values: CDR1 SNHLY, CDR2 FYNNEI. CDR3 length equals 18 residues. CDR3 sequence (DNA): TGTGCCAGCAGCGCACCGCCCCAGGGGGCCTTACTGTACAATGAGCAGTTCTTC. Its protein product is CASSAPPQGALLYNEQFF.

This clonotype was observed at least ten times. The V gene is TRBV11-3, the J gene TRBJ2-7; D gene uncertain. The CDR3 is 14 residues long. Germline lookup yields CDR1 SGHNT and CDR2 YENEEA. V lost 1 base to trimming and J lost 3 bases, with 10 bases between them. In nucleotides, the CDR3 is TGTGCCAGCAGCTTAGTGGTGGGGAACTACGAGCAGTACTTC. Translated: CASSLVVGNYEQYF. The full variable domain, completed using reference TRBV11-3 and TRBJ2-7, is EAGVVQSPRYKIIEKKQPVAFWCNPISGHNTLYWYLQNLGQGPELLIRYENEEAVDDSQLPKDRFSAERLKGVDSTLKIQPAELGDSAVYLCASSLVVGNYEQYFGPGTRLTVT.

This clonotype occurred many times. This chain uses TRBV20-1 with TRBJ2-1; TRBD1 aligns across 10 bases. This CDR3 has 13 amino acids. Germline CDR1 reads DFQATT; CDR2 reads SNEGSKA (reference sequence). Unmatched junction bases numbered 6, after V lost 5 bases and J lost 8 bases. The DNA for the CDR3 is TGCAGTGCTGAAGGACAGGGGGGAGATGAGCAGTTCTTC. It yields the protein CSAEGQGGDEQFF.

This clonotype was seen many times. The CDR3 spells CASSYRGQNTEAFF. The CDR3 DNA reads as TGTGCCAGCAGTTACCGGGGACAGAACACTGAAGCTTTCTTT. The J gene is TRBJ1-1, the V gene TRBV6-5; D is possibly TRBD1 (6 bases). The germline V gene has CDR1 MNHEY and CDR2 SVGAGI. This CDR3 is built from 14 residues. V lost 2 bases and J lost 1, with 8 bases in between.

This clonotype was counted many times. This chain connects TRBV27 to TRBJ2-7; D might be TRBD2 (6 bases). The V gene lost 0 bases and the J gene lost 3 bases, with 15 bases spanning the gap. The V gene's germline CDR1 is MNHEY and CDR2 SMNVEV (reference sequence). This CDR3 spans 16 amino acids. The CDR3 protein is CASSLSILATNYEQYF. The CDR3 region has the DNA TGTGCCAGCAGTTTATCAATCCTAGCGACCAACTACGAGCAGTACTTC.

Comments on this clonotype: This may be a read error, as it is one base from a much larger clone. The CDR3 end shows no conserved phenylalanine or tryptophan, and so a read error is likely. V usage is TRBV28 and J usage is TRBJ2-1, with TRBD1 identical over 10 bases. Unmatched junction bases numbered 9, after V lost 5 bases and J lost 8 bases. Germline lookup yields CDR1 MDHEN and CDR2 SYDVKM. The CDR3 loop spans 15 amino acids. This chain's CDR3 is CASSPGTGAHDEQFS. The CDR3 DNA sequence: TGTGCCAGCAGTCCCGGGACAGGGGCGCACGATGAGCAGTTCTCC.